This TCR beta chain originates from a study of shared clonotypes between healthy human individuals. Repertoires were generated with immunoSEQ multiplex PCR, while TCRdb's copy carries only in-frame clones and drops some. The data hold 2 million to 3 million clones, with approximately 93% observed a single time. The sequenced sample was naive CD4+ T cells from PBMCs. This sample's subset: CD45RA+ positively selected. This clonotype originated in a man younger than 30 in good health. Some clones in this sample may be carry-over from other donors' samples.

The CDR3 reads CAWSGDRSGNTIYF. The CDR3 DNA reads as TGTGCCTGGAGTGGTGACCGCTCTGGAAACACCATATATTTT. V and J are TRBV30 and TRBJ1-3; D is uncertain. V gave up 1 base and J gave up 0 bases, with 7 bases separating them. From germline, CDR1 is GTSNPN and CDR2 SVGIG (reference sequence). This CDR3 is 14 amino acids long.